This entry lists 10 T cell receptor beta chains sequenced from one sample in a study of CD8 T cells in ankylosing spondylitis. TCRdb itself ran the 5' RACE reads through MiXCR, one entry per CDR3 protein. Of 250,000 to 300,000 distinct CDR3 sequences listed, 15% to 25% were seen once; the top ten hold roughly 8%. Sequencing was done on a sample of blood, either unsorted or a sorted T cell fraction (not recorded which). All receptors come from a male donor with ankylosing spondylitis or in good health (not recorded which).

The chain carries TRBV12-3 or TRBV12-4 and TRBJ2-2, with D hard to call. The CDR3 spans 15 residues. Trimming cost V 3 bases and J 4 bases, with 12 bases left between them. DNA for the CDR3: TGTGCCAGCAGTTTGGCCCAAGTCCCCACCGGGGAGCTGTTTTTT. This translates into CASSLAQVPTGELFF.

The gene calls are TRBV29-1 and TRBJ1-2; D may be TRBD1 (5 bases). The germline V gene has CDR1 SQVTM and CDR2 ANQGSEA. Trimming took off 0 bases at V and 3 bases at J, with 11 bases between the two ends. CDR3 size: 14 residues. This CDR3 is CSVEDQGSYYGYTF. The CDR3 nucleotides read TGCAGCGTTGAAGACCAGGGTAGTTACTATGGCTACACCTTC.

This clonotype occurred a few times. The J gene is TRBJ1-1, the V gene TRBV20-1, with D unclear. CDR1 is DFQATT, CDR2 SNEGSKA, per germline (reference sequence). The V end was cut by 0 bases, the J end by 1 base, with 15 bases between. CDR3 length: 16 amino acids. The CDR3 region is CSARDRGGRWNTEAFF. In DNA, the CDR3 is TGCAGTGCTAGAGATAGAGGAGGCAGGTGGAACACTGAAGCTTTCTTT.

As concerns this clonotype: With a much larger clone just one base away, this may be a read error. V gene TRBV20-1 combines with J gene TRBJ1-5; no firm D call. Trimming removed 5 bases at V and 5 bases at J, with 10 bases between. Germline CDR1 is DFQATT and CDR2 is SNEGSKA (reference sequence). The CDR3 length is 12 residues. The CDR3 sequence is CSAETLDQPQHF. As DNA, the CDR3 is TGCAGTGCTGAGACCCTAGATCAGCCCCAGCATTTT.

This clonotype was counted only a few times. V gene TRBV3-1 combines with J gene TRBJ1-6; 7 bases are shared with TRBD1. The CDR3 has 13 residues. The germline CDR1 and CDR2 sequences are LGHDT and YNNKEL (reference sequence). With V trimmed by 4 bases and J by 11 bases, 5 bases remained unmatched. DNA for the CDR3: TGTGCCAGCAGCCCTACAGGGGCTGCACCCCTCCACTTT. Amino acid sequence: CASSPTGAAPLHF.

This clonotype has just a few counts. The CDR3 loop reads CASSLWPPGTKQETQYF. The CDR3 DNA reads as TGTGCCAGCAGTTTATGGCCCCCCGGGACTAAACAAGAGACCCAGTACTTC. The J gene is TRBJ2-5, the V gene TRBV28; 7 nucleotides line up with TRBD2. The CDR3 extends over 17 amino acids. Unmatched junction bases numbered 9, after V lost 0 bases and J lost 2 bases. Germline CDR1 and CDR2: MDHEN and SYDVKM.

This clonotype was detected ten times or more. The gene calls are TRBV12-3 or TRBV12-4 and TRBJ1-1; D not resolved. V was clipped by 5 bases and J by 1 base, with 8 bases between them. CDR3 length equals 13 residues. The CDR3 reads CASSLGRNTEAFF. Written as DNA, the CDR3 is TGTGCCAGCAGTCTTGGACGGAACACTGAAGCTTTCTTT.

The rearrangement uses TRBV12-3 or TRBV12-4 and TRBJ1-5; 9 nucleotides line up with TRBD1. J lost 2 bases, V lost 4 bases, and 6 bases had no gene match. There are 16 residues in the CDR3. The CDR3 loop is CASSSLGQGGNQPQHF. The CDR3 DNA is TGTGCCAGCAGTTCCCTGGGACAGGGCGGCAATCAGCCCCAGCATTTT.

V and J are TRBV15 and TRBJ1-2; possibly TRBD1 for D (6 bases). From germline, CDR1 is LNHNV and CDR2 YYDKDF (reference sequence). The CDR3 sequence is 15 residues long. V was pared by 5 bases and J by 4 bases, with 17 bases between. CDR3 nucleotide sequence: TGTGCCACCAGCGTAGACAGGTCCCGAGGCTATGGCTACACCTTC. Protein product: CATSVDRSRGYGYTF.

This clonotype was seen a handful of times. The J gene is TRBJ2-1, the V gene TRBV9, with D tentatively TRBD1 or TRBD2 (5 bases each). CDR3 length: 15 residues. Germline V lookup: CDR1 SGDLS, CDR2 YYNGEE. V was cut by 0 bases and J by 7 bases, with 14 bases left in between. CDR3 loop: CASSVASLGRNEQFF. CDR3 in DNA: TGTGCCAGCAGCGTAGCTTCCCTGGGACGGAATGAGCAGTTCTTC.